This T cell receptor beta chain was recorded in a study of graft-versus-host responses after intestinal transplantation. In the study overall: All of the recipients had induction that used anti-thymocyte globulin, then tacrolimus and steroids for about 3 years.

As to this clone: The target antigen is unknown.

The table came from immunoSEQ multiplex PCR; TCRdb's copy has only in-frame clones and leaves some out. Among approximately 89,000 clones listed, 85% to 95% were seen once. Germline V CDR1 and CDR2: SEHNR, FQNEAQ (reference sequence). V dropped 5 bases and J dropped 15; count of bases not matched to a gene: 10. The CDR3 sequence is 12 residues long. The TCR sequence derives from a human donor who was the organ donor for an intestinal transplant. Sample: unstimulated CD8+ T cells sorted from spleen or lymph node cells, taken before transplant. The chain has TRBV7-9 and TRBJ2-1; the match to TRBD2 covers 7 bases. The DNA for the CDR3 is TGTGCCAGCAGCCCCGACACGGGAGGTGGGTTCTTC. Amino acid sequence: CASSPDTGGGFF.